A selection of T cell receptor beta chains follows, all from one sample in a study of T cell repertoires in cytomegalovirus infection. No antigen has been identified for these receptors. TCRdb fed the reads into MiXCR, producing one record per CDR3 protein. Here the sample spans about 220,000 distinct CDR3 sequences, around two fifths being singletons. Sequenced material: CD8+ T cells from cultured PBMCs, taken from culture after CMV antigen stimulation. The source is a human donor in good health (CMV status not recorded). Some clones in this sample may be carry-over from other donors' samples. Both conserved end residues are part of each CDR3. A D gene is named only where the DNA matches it firmly. Some rows mark clone size as missing; the rest say once, few, many or name a class of expanded clone.

abundance,j_gene,v_gene,d_gene,CDR3nt,CDR3aa
-,TRBJ1-2,TRBV7-6,-,TGTGCCAGCAGCCTCCTCGGGTCGGAGAACTATGGCTACACCTTC,CASSLLGSENYGYTF
few,TRBJ2-1,TRBV5-1,TRBD2,TGCGCCAGCAGGCTAACTAGCGGGAGCTACAATGAGCAGTTCTTC,CASRLTSGSYNEQFF
-,TRBJ1-5,TRBV27,-,TGTGCCAGCAGTTTGACGGCTAATCAGCCCCAGCATTTT,CASSLTANQPQHF
few,TRBJ2-1,TRBV7-6,-,TGTGCCAGCAGCTTAGGGCCCCCGCGGACCGGGCAGTTCTTC,CASSLGPPRTGQFF
-,TRBJ1-4,TRBV6-6,-,TGTGCCAGAAGTTACCAAAAATTAGACAGGGAAAAACTGTTTTTT,CARSYQKLDREKLFF
-,TRBJ1-6,TRBV7-6,TRBD1,TGTGCCAGCAGTGGGCTGGGGACAGATAATTCACCCCTCCACTTT,CASSGLGTDNSPLHF
-,TRBJ1-1,TRBV12-3/TRBV12-4,TRBD1,TGTGCCAGCAGTTTGGGGGACAGGATAAACACTGAAGCTTTCTTT,CASSLGDRINTEAFF
-,TRBJ2-1,TRBV19,-,TGTGCCAGTAGTCTCGACCAGTACAATGAGCAGTTCTTC,CASSLDQYNEQFF
-,TRBJ2-5,TRBV12-3/TRBV12-4,-,TGTGCCAGCAGTTACAGCCGCGCCGGGCCCCCCTTGGAGACCCAGTACTTC,CASSYSRAGPPLETQYF
few,TRBJ1-5,TRBV28,-,TGTGCCAGCAGTCCGAAGCGGGGGATGTTTCAGCCCCAGCATTTT,CASSPKRGMFQPQHF
-,TRBJ1-3,TRBV6-2/TRBV6-3,-,TGTGCCAGCAGTTACGGGGGGGAAGGCTCTGGAAACACCATATATTTT,CASSYGGEGSGNTIYF
few,TRBJ2-4,TRBV4-2,TRBD1,TGTGCCAGCAGCCCGGGACAGGGGGTAGCCAAAAACATTCAGTACTTC,CASSPGQGVAKNIQYF
few,TRBJ2-3,TRBV11-1,TRBD1,TGTGCCAGCAGCCGCCTTGACAGGGAAGTCACAGATACGCAGTATTTT,CASSRLDREVTDTQYF
-,TRBJ2-1,TRBV7-6,-,TGTGCCAGCAGCTTAAATACAGGACCCTACAATGAGCAGTTCTTC,CASSLNTGPYNEQFF
-,TRBJ2-7,TRBV7-9,-,TGTGCCAGCAGCCCCACAAAAGGGAAGTTCTACGAGCAGTACTTC,CASSPTKGKFYEQYF
-,TRBJ2-3,TRBV6-1,-,TGTGCCAGCAGTGACCGACAGATCACAGATACGCAGTATTTT,CASSDRQITDTQYF
few,TRBJ2-1,TRBV6-5,-,TGTGCCAGCAGTTACAGCCGTGTTTCTATCCTACATGAGCAGTTCTTC,CASSYSRVSILHEQFF
many,TRBJ1-1,TRBV7-9,-,TGTGCCAGCAGCGCCGGTGGCGGGGCAGTTACTGAAGCTTTCTTT,CASSAGGGAVTEAFF
few,TRBJ2-7,TRBV20-1,TRBD2,TGCAGTGCTAGAGATCTCACTAGCGGGAGTTCGGGCGAGCAGTACTTC,CSARDLTSGSSGEQYF
-,TRBJ2-1,TRBV5-4,TRBD1,TGTGCCAGCAGCTTCGGACAGGGGGCGCAGAATGAGCAGTTCTTC,CASSFGQGAQNEQFF
few,TRBJ1-2,TRBV7-9,-,TGTGCCAGCAGCTTACAATTGCAGGGCAATGGCTACACCTTC,CASSLQLQGNGYTF
-,TRBJ2-5,TRBV7-9,TRBD1,TGTGCCAGCAGCTCCCGGTTTTTTAGGGGGCCAGAGACCCAGTACTTC,CASSSRFFRGPETQYF
few,TRBJ1-2,TRBV20-1,-,TGCAGTGCTAGTGAACCAAAGGCCAAAGTAGGCTATGGCTACACCTTC,CSASEPKAKVGYGYTF
-,TRBJ2-1,TRBV7-9,-,TGTGCCAGCAGCTTAGGGGGGGTCAATGAGCAGTTCTTC,CASSLGGVNEQFF
-,TRBJ2-7,TRBV20-1,TRBD2,TGCAGTGCTAGAGAGTCGAGCGGGAGTGTTTACGAGCAGTACTTC,CSARESSGSVYEQYF
few,TRBJ1-1,TRBV11-2,-,TGTGCCAGCAGTTTCGGTAGGAACACTGAAGCTTTCTTT,CASSFGRNTEAFF
-,TRBJ2-1,TRBV4-2,-,TGTGCCAGCAGCTCCTCTGGGGCGACCTCCAACTACAATGAGCAGTTCTTC,CASSSSGATSNYNEQFF
-,TRBJ1-1,TRBV27,TRBD1,TGTGCCAGCCTGTCAGGGACAGGGGACACTGAAGCTTTCTTT,CASLSGTGDTEAFF
many,TRBJ2-1,TRBV7-8,-,TGTGCCAGCAACACAATGAAGCATGAGCAGTTCTTC,CASNTMKHEQFF
-,TRBJ1-6,TRBV27,-,TGTGCCAGCAGGCGCACCCCGGGACGGGCCAAAAATTCACCCCTCCACTTT,CASRRTPGRAKNSPLHF
-,TRBJ2-2,TRBV12-3/TRBV12-4,-,TGTGCCAGCAGCCCGTCCTTCTGGGCCGGGGAGCTGTTTTTT,CASSPSFWAGELFF
-,TRBJ2-1,TRBV7-8,TRBD2,TGTGCCAGCAGCTCACCGACTAGCGATGAGCAGTTCTTC,CASSSPTSDEQFF
-,TRBJ2-2,TRBV11-3,TRBD1,TGTGCCAGCAGCTTAGGGACAGGGAATGTGATCGCCGGGGAGCTGTTTTTT,CASSLGTGNVIAGELFF
-,TRBJ2-1,TRBV7-3,TRBD1,TGTGCCAGCAGCTTAGAGGGGGCAAGTGAGCAGTTCTTC,CASSLEGASEQFF
-,TRBJ2-7,TRBV9,-,TGTGCCAGCAGCGTAGAAGGGGCAGCCTCAACCCACGAGCAGTACTTC,CASSVEGAASTHEQYF
few,TRBJ2-7,TRBV7-4,TRBD1,TGTGCCAGCAGCCAATCCGGGACAGGAACCTACGAGCAGTACTTC,CASSQSGTGTYEQYF
-,TRBJ2-5,TRBV7-6,-,TGTGCCAGCAGCGTTACAGGGTCCCTGGCTGACGTTCGGGAGACCCAGTACTTC,CASSVTGSLADVRETQYF
few,TRBJ2-2,TRBV15,-,TGTGCCACCAGCAGTTCCAGGGGGAGGACCGGGGAGCTGTTTTTT,CATSSSRGRTGELFF
-,TRBJ1-5,TRBV11-2,TRBD1,TGTGCCAGCAGCTCGACCGGGACAGAAAATCAGCCCCAGCATTTT,CASSSTGTENQPQHF
few,TRBJ2-7,TRBV27,-,TGTGCCAGCAGTGCCTCCAGGGGATACGAGCAGTACTTC,CASSASRGYEQYF
-,TRBJ1-1,TRBV7-1,-,TGTGCCAGCAGCTCAACGCCGGGGCAGGGGATTGAAGCTTTCTTT,CASSSTPGQGIEAFF
-,TRBJ1-4,TRBV2,-,TGTGCCAGCGGATCTCAGAGTTGGGGGGCAACTAATGAAAAACTGTTTTTT,CASGSQSWGATNEKLFF
once,TRBJ2-7,TRBV2,TRBD2,TGTGCCAGCAGTGAAGGCGGGAGGCCGGAGGTTCGGCAGTACTTC,CASSEGGRPEVRQYF
few,TRBJ2-1,TRBV29-1,-,TGCAGCGTTGAGGGACGCCAGAATGAGCAGTTCTTC,CSVEGRQNEQFF
-,TRBJ2-5,TRBV12-3/TRBV12-4,-,TGTGCCAGCAGTTTAGCGTCGCGGGCCCTGGGAGAGACCCAGTACTTC,CASSLASRALGETQYF
-,TRBJ2-7,TRBV6-5,-,TGTGCCAGCAGTTACGAGAGGGGCTCTTCCTACGAGCAGTACTTC,CASSYERGSSYEQYF
few,TRBJ2-3,TRBV6-1,-,TGTGCCAGCAGCAGGGGGACAAGCGGGTCAGATACGCAGTATTTT,CASSRGTSGSDTQYF
-,TRBJ1-4,TRBV4-2,-,TGTGCCAGCAGCCAGATTGACGGAGCTAATGAAAAACTGTTTTTT,CASSQIDGANEKLFF
-,TRBJ2-3,TRBV7-6,TRBD2,TGTGCCAGCAGCTTAGTTCGACTAGCGGGGGCTAGCACAGATACGCAGTATTTT,CASSLVRLAGASTDTQYF
few,TRBJ2-3,TRBV20-1,TRBD2,TGCAGTGCTAGGGGCGGATGGCGGGGGGCAGATACGCAGTATTTT,CSARGGWRGADTQYF
-,TRBJ2-7,TRBV23-1,-,TGCGCCAGCGAACACCACTTAACAGGGAACGAGCAGTACTTC,CASEHHLTGNEQYF
-,TRBJ2-3,TRBV11-2,TRBD1,TGTGCCAGCTTTGGACAGGGGGCGACCGCAGATACGCAGTATTTT,CASFGQGATADTQYF
once,TRBJ2-7,TRBV7-9,TRBD1,TGTGCCAGCAGCTCAGGACAGGGGATGGGCGAGCAGTACTTC,CASSSGQGMGEQYF
few,TRBJ2-1,TRBV7-9,TRBD2,TGTGCCAGCAGCATACCTACTAGCGGGGGGGGCAATGAGCAGTTCTTC,CASSIPTSGGGNEQFF
-,TRBJ2-7,TRBV9,TRBD2,TGTGCCAGCAGCGTAGGTTCTAGCGGCTACGAGCAGTACTTC,CASSVGSSGYEQYF
few,TRBJ2-3,TRBV27,TRBD1,TGTGCCAGCAGTACAGGGGGCGGTCTGTCAGATACGCAGTATTTT,CASSTGGGLSDTQYF
-,TRBJ2-7,TRBV20-1,-,TGCAGTGCTAGGATCAGGGGCTATTTCGAGCAGTACTTC,CSARIRGYFEQYF
few,TRBJ1-3,TRBV7-9,-,TGTGCCAGCAGCCAAGGGACCGGAAACACCATATATTTT,CASSQGTGNTIYF
few,TRBJ2-2,TRBV28,TRBD2,TGTGCCAGCAGTTTACGACCGGGACTAGAAGCCGGGGAGCTGTTTTTT,CASSLRPGLEAGELFF